This TCR beta chain was observed in a study of early stage breast cancer tumors. Study summary: Samples were sequenced at about 10-fold average coverage. General study results and limits: Tumors had about 2.5-fold higher T cell density and higher clonality than adjacent normal breast tissue.

Sequencing was performed with immunoSEQ multiplex PCR; in TCRdb, only in-frame clones are kept and a portion is missing. The repertoire holds about 14,000 clones, 79% seen once, with approximately 7.6% in the top ten. Sampling of the adjacent normal breast tissue occurred 2-4 cm from the tumor. This CDR3 has 16 amino acids. CDR1 is LNHNV, CDR2 YYDKDF, per germline (reference sequence). The V end lost 5 bases, the J end lost 4 bases, and 18 bases lay between the germline ends. As to this clone: Its specificity is unknown.

Sequencing was performed on normal breast tissue next to the tumor. The receptor was derived from a person aged 45 to 59 with breast cancer. V is TRBV15 and J is TRBJ2-1; a possible D gene is TRBD2 (6 bases). CDR3 nucleotide sequence: TGTGCCACCAGCGGGTCGGGAGTGACCGGTTACAATGAGCAGTTCTTC. This sequence encodes CATSGSGVTGYNEQFF.